These T cell receptor beta chains were read from a single sample in a study of cytomegalovirus exposure and HLA in healthy donors. Using immunoSEQ multiplex PCR, the repertoire was profiled, and TCRdb retains in-frame clones only, with some absent. The data contain under 150,000 clones, about 73% of them seen just once; the ten biggest clones take up roughly 6.3%. The sample taken for sequencing was PBMCs. The receptor source for this set is a woman in her thirties or forties in good health and CMV-seronegative. Both conserved end residues are part of each CDR3.

V gene: TRBV6-1
J gene: TRBJ1-1
CDR3 protein: CASRQGTGTEAFF

V gene: TRBV11-2
J gene: TRBJ2-7
CDR3 protein: CASSLGPTSHEQYF

V gene: TRBV28
J gene: TRBJ2-1
CDR3 protein: CASSFLSGNNEQFF

V gene: TRBV28
J gene: TRBJ1-1
CDR3 protein: CASSLLDTEAFF

V gene: TRBV5-5
J gene: TRBJ2-5
CDR3 protein: CASSPMGLAGQETQYF

V gene: TRBV9
J gene: TRBJ2-1
CDR3 protein: CASSVQTGYNEQFF

V gene: TRBV13
J gene: TRBJ1-1
CDR3 protein: CASSLMGQLNTEAFF

V gene: TRBV7-2
J gene: TRBJ2-2
CDR3 protein: CASRPMGGNTGELFF

V gene: TRBV9
J gene: TRBJ1-1
CDR3 protein: CASSVYMNTEAFF

V gene: TRBV19
J gene: TRBJ2-2
CDR3 protein: CASRNRQGAGELFF

V gene: TRBV18
J gene: TRBJ2-7
CDR3 protein: CASSTGDGAYEQYF

V gene: TRBV7-2
J gene: TRBJ1-3
CDR3 protein: CASSPRTGRNTIYF

V gene: TRBV5-4
J gene: TRBJ2-2
CDR3 protein: CASSSPLVSNTGELFF